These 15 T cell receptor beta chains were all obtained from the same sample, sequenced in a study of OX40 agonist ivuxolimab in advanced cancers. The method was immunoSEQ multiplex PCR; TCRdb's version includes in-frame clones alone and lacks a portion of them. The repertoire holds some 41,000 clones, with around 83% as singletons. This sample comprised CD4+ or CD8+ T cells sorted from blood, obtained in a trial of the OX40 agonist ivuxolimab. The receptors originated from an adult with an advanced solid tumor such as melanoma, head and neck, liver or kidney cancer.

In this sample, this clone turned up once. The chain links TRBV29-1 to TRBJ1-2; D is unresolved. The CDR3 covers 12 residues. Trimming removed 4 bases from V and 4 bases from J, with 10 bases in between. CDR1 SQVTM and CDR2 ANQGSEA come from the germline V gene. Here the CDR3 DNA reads TGCAGCGTTGTTCGTGGCGGCTATGGCTACACCTTC. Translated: CSVVRGGYGYTF.

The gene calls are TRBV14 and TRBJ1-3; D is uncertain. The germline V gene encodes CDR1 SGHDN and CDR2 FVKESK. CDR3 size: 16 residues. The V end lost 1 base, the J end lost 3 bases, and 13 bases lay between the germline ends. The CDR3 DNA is TGTGCCAGCAGCCAAGCCGTTCCCTGGTTTGGAAACACCATATATTTT. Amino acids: CASSQAVPWFGNTIYF.

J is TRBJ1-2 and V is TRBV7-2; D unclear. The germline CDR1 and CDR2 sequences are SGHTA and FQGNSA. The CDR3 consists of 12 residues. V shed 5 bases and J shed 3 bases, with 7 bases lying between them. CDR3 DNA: TGTGCCAGCAGCCGAACGTACTATGGCTACACCTTC. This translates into CASSRTYYGYTF.

The CDR3 reads CSVAWRDEQFF. The CDR3 nucleotides are TGCAGCGTTGCCTGGAGGGATGAGCAGTTCTTC. The J gene is TRBJ2-1, the V gene TRBV29-1; perhaps TRBD2 as D (6 bases). V was clipped by 4 bases and J by 8 bases, with 9 bases between them. This CDR3 is built from 11 residues. Per the germline V gene, CDR1 is SQVTM and CDR2 is ANQGSEA.

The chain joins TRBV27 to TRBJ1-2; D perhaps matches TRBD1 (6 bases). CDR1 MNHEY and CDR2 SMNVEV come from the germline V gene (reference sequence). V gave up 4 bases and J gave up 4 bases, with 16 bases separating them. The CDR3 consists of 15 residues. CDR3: CASSYSGGSGYGYTF. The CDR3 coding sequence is TGTGCCAGCAGTTACTCGGGGGGCAGTGGCTATGGCTACACCTTC.

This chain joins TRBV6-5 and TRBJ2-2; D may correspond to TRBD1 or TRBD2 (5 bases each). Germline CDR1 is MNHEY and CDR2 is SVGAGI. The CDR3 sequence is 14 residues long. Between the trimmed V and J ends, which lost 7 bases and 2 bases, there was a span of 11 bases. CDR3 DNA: TGTGCCAGCATCGGGGCACCTAACACCGGGGAGCTGTTTTTT. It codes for CASIGAPNTGELFF.

The CDR3 spells CASSPDGYYGYTF. The CDR3 DNA sequence: TGTGCCAGCAGCCCAGACGGGTACTATGGCTACACCTTC. This chain connects TRBV6-6 to TRBJ1-2, with unresolved D. The CDR3 is 13 residues long. Per germline, CDR1 MNHNY and CDR2 SVGAGI (reference sequence). Trimming took 6 bases from V and 3 from J, leaving 11 bases between them.

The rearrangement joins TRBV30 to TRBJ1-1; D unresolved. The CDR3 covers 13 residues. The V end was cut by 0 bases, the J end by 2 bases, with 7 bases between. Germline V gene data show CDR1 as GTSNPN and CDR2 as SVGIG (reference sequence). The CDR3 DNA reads TGTGCCTGGAGTGTACTAGTTAACACTGAAGCTTTCTTT. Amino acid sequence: CAWSVLVNTEAFF.

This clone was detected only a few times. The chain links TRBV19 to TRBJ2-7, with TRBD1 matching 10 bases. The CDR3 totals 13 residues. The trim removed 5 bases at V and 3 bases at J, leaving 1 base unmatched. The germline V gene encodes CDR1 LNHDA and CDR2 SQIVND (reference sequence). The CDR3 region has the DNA TGTGCCAGTAGTTGGACAGGGGGCTACGAGCAGTACTTC. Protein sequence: CASSWTGGYEQYF.

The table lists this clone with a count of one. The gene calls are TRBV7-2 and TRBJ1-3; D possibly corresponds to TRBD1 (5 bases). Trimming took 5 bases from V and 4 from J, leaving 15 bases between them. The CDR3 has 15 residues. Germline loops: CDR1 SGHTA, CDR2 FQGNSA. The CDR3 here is CASSDGGGYGNTIYF. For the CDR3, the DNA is TGTGCCAGCAGCGATGGGGGGGGTTACGGAAACACCATATATTTT.

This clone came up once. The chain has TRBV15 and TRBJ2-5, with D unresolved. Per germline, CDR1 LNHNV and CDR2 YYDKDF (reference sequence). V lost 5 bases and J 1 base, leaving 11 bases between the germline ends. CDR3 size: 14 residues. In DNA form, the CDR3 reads TGTGCCACCAGCCTTAGCAGGACCCAAGAGACCCAGTACTTC. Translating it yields CATSLSRTQETQYF. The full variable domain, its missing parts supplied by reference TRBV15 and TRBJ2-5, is DAMVIQNPRYQVTQFGKPVTLSCSQTLNHNVMYWYQQKSSQAPKLLFHYYDKDFNNEADTPDNFQSRRPNTSFCFLDIRSPGLGDTAMYLCATSLSRTQETQYFGPGTRLLVL.

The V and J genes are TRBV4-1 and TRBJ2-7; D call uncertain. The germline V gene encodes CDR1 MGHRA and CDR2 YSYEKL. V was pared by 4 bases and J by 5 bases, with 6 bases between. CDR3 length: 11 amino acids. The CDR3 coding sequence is TGCGCCAGCAGCCGGGGTGACGAGCAGTACTTC. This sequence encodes CASSRGDEQYF.

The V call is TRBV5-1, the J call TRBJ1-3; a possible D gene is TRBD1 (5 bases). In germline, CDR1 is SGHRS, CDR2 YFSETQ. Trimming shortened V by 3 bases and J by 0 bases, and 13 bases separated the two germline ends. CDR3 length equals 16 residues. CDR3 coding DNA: TGCGCCAGCAGCTCGGACAACCTTTACTCTGGAAACACCATATATTTT. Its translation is CASSSDNLYSGNTIYF. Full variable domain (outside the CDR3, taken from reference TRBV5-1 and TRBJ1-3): KAGVTQTPRYLIKTRGQQVTLSCSPISGHRSVSWYQQTPGQGLQFLFEYFSETQRNKGNFPGRFSGRQFSNSRSEMNVSTLELGDSALYLCASSSDNLYSGNTIYFGEGSWLTVV.

The CDR3 here is CASAEEGGSGNSPLHF. CDR3 nucleotides: TGTGCCAGCGCGGAAGAGGGAGGGTCTGGTAATTCACCCCTCCACTTT. The V gene is TRBV2, the J gene TRBJ1-6, with D uncertain. CDR1 SNHLY and CDR2 FYNNEI come from the germline V gene. Trimming stripped 8 bases from V and 6 bases from J, with 20 bases between. The CDR3 sequence is 16 residues long.

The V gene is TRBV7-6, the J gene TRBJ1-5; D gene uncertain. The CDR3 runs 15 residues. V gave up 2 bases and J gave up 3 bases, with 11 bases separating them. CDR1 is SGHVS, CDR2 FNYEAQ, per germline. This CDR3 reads CASSLFGETNQPQHF. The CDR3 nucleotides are TGTGCCAGCAGCTTATTTGGGGAGACCAATCAGCCCCAGCATTTT.